The sample holds a few counts of the clone carrying this T cell receptor beta chain. The antigen is not known. The data derive from a study of beta chain features in type 1 diabetes. The entirety of the isolated RNA underwent reverse transcription, so expressed TCRB transcripts were sequenced. Libraries were prepared by immunoSEQ multiplex PCR; TCRdb keeps only in-frame clonotypes and omits some of them. In the table there are nearly 700,000 clones, about an eighth of which are singletons. General study points: Type 1 diabetes patients showed a moderate but significant shortening of TCRB CDR3s in all four CD4+ subsets. Within the patient group, naive, central memory and Treg TCRB repertoires appeared more similar to each other than within healthy donors.

The V gene lost 4 bases and the J gene lost 3 bases, with 19 bases spanning the gap. This CDR3 has 17 amino acids. Germline CDR1 reads LNHDA; CDR2 reads SQIVND (reference sequence). The rearrangement joins TRBV19 to TRBJ2-4; tentative D call: TRBD1 (6 bases). This sequence was found in a man aged 18 to 35 with type 1 diabetes. Sequencing used naive CD4+ T cells from blood. For the CDR3, the DNA is TGTGCCAGTAGTAATGGCGGACAGCACGGGGACAAAAACATTCAGTACTTC. Encoded protein: CASSNGGQHGDKNIQYF.